This T cell receptor (beta chain) was sequenced during a study of blood T cell repertoires in COVID-19 (dated by TCRdb to between 2020 and 2021). With respect to the entire study: Samples from collaborators originated in the United States, Italy and Spain and spanned both the acute and convalescent phases of COVID-19. The material from the prospective study consisted of cDNA or gDNA derived from T cells, B-cell-depleted T cells, or PBMCs. The dataset comprised deeply sampled blood TCRbeta repertoires from subjects exposed to, actively infected with, or recovered from COVID-19. The repertoires were made available in a free public database intended to serve as a resource for research on the immune response to SARS-CoV-2. The samples were drawn from the first 160 participants of the ongoing ImmuneRACE study and from roughly 1,300 subjects provided by 6 global collaborators. Nearly every sample came with metadata listing a de-identified subject ID, COVID-19 status, age in years and sex. Where available, HLA class I and class II types were taken from metadata supplied by the sample provider and were not determined by assay-based typing.

TCRbeta CDR3 regions were amplified from genomic DNA by means of the immunoSEQ Assay, a bias-controlled multiplex PCR. Per the authors' processing: The number of nucleated cells in each sample was estimated by amplification of reference gene primers within the assay. To quantify the absolute abundance of each unique TCRbeta CDR3 rearrangement, sequence reads were collapsed and filtered. For each sample, productive Simpson clonality was calculated as the square root of Simpson's diversity index over productive rearrangements. This immuneACCESS table, as held by TCRdb, lists in-frame sequences with V and J called but not all clones. Of the missing ones, under half trace to an unresolved V gene in checked studies; the others have no known cause. V and J calls and clone size follow that table, whereas D and trimming were derived from the DNA. Present in this sample are about 200,000 clones, 88% of which were seen just once. Around 1.7% of the sample is in the top ten clones.

The germline V gene yields SGHTA for CDR1 and FQGNSA for CDR2. Clipping removes 5 bases from V and 7 bases from J, with 4 as the unmatched junction base count. From its cysteine to its phenylalanine, the CDR3 spans 15 amino acids. Kept here is only the CDR3 DNA, which spans 45 bases and is read in frame from base 1. To note about this clone: Which antigen it targets is not known. No much larger clonotype is one base removed from it; base qualities were not supplied.

The collaborating institutions used their own protocols to collect whole blood in K2EDTA tubes. For TCRbeta analysis, collaborator samples were shipped as frozen whole blood, as isolated PBMCs, or as DNA extracted from either sample type. General conclusions and limits of the study: The quantity of clinical and demographic metadata differed by source and by participant and was supplied without curation.

This sequence was found in a man aged 18 to 35 with active or convalescent COVID-19. The rearrangement combines TRBV7-2 with TRBJ2-1, with 14 central nucleotides matching TRBD2. The sequenced material came from peripheral blood. At the DNA level, the sequence is TGTGCCAGCAGCCTAGGACTAGCGGGAGGAAATGAGCAGTTCTTC. The resulting protein is CASSLGLAGGNEQFF.